The clone carrying this T cell receptor beta chain has only a few counts. Repertoires were generated with immunoSEQ multiplex PCR, while TCRdb's copy carries only in-frame clones and drops some. This sample yields some 220,000 clones, of which around 83% are seen a single time; around 9.5% belongs to the top ten. V lost 5 bases, J lost 7 bases, and 11 bases stayed unmatched. CDR3 length: 15 amino acids. The germline V gene encodes CDR1 SGHAT and CDR2 FQNNGV. This sample was taken from a study of blood T cell repertoires in COVID-19. This clonotype was sampled from a man over 45 with active or convalescent COVID-19. Source material: peripheral blood. This chain joins TRBV11-2 and TRBJ1-2; the match to TRBD1 covers 9 bases. CDR3 DNA: TGTGCCAGCAGCATACAGGGGGCGTTGGGCAGTGGCTACACCTTC. This gives the protein CASSIQGALGSGYTF.